This T cell receptor beta chain was sequenced for a study of T cells expressing NK-cell markers. 5'RACE template switching with UMIs produced the TCR beta cDNA. TCRdb reprocessed the 5' RACE reads, with one entry per CDR3 protein and no DNA. The sample shows about 410,000 distinct CDR3 sequences, and roughly 10% sits with its ten largest clones. The CDR3 consists of 16 residues. The germline V gene encodes CDR1 DFQATT and CDR2 SNEGSKA (reference sequence). Sequenced material: blood T cells: a sorted CD56 or NKG2C T cell subset, CD4+ or CD8+ T cells, or bulk PBMC T cells (not recorded which). The source of this sequence is a woman aged 45-60 years in good health. The J gene is TRBJ2-5, the V gene TRBV20-1; without DNA, the TCRdb call of TRBD1 cannot be checked. CDR3 sequence reads: CSARDQGRGSQETQYF.